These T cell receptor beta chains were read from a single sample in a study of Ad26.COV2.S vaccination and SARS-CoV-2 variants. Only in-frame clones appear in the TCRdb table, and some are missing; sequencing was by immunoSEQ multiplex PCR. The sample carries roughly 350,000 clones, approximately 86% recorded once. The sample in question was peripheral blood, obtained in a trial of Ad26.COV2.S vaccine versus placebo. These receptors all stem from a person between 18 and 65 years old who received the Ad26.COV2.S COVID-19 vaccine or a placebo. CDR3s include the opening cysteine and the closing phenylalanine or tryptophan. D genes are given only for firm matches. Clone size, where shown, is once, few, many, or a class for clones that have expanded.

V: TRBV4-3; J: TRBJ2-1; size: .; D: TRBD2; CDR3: CASSQDASGTHNEQFF; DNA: TGCGCCAGCAGCCAAGATGCTAGCGGGACCCACAATGAGCAGTTCTTC
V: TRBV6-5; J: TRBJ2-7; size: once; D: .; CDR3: CATKPVGAYSYEQYF; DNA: TGTGCCACCAAGCCGGTGGGCGCCTACTCCTACGAGCAGTACTTC
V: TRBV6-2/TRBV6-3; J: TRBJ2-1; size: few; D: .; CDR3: CASSYSGSGGYSYNEQFF; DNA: TGTGCCAGCAGTTACTCGGGCAGTGGGGGATACTCCTACAATGAGCAGTTCTTC
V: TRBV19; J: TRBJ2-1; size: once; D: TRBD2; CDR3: CASSRGLAGTVPYNEQFF; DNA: TGTGCCAGTAGTAGGGGACTAGCGGGAACGGTCCCCTACAATGAGCAGTTCTTC
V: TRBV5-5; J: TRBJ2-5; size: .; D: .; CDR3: CASSFGGGETQYF; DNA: TGTGCCAGCAGCTTTGGGGGTGGGGAGACCCAGTACTTC
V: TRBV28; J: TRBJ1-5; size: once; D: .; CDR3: CASSPGGGHQPQHF; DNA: TGTGCCAGCAGTCCTGGGGGGGGTCATCAGCCCCAGCATTTT
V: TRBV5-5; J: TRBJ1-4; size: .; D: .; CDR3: CASSLQGSPNEKLFF; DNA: TGTGCCAGCAGTCTACAGGGATCGCCTAATGAAAAACTGTTTTTT
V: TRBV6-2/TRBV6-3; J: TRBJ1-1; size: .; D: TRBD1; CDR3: CASSYLGQGYTEAFF; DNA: TGTGCCAGCAGTTACCTCGGACAGGGGTACACTGAAGCTTTCTTT
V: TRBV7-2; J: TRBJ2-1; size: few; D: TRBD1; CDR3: CASSLVAGGNNEQFF; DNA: TGTGCCAGCAGCTTAGTGGCAGGGGGAAACAATGAGCAGTTCTTC
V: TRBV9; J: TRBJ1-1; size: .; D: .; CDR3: CASSPPTAPPDTEAFF; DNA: TGTGCCAGCAGCCCACCGACCGCTCCTCCGGACACTGAAGCTTTCTTT
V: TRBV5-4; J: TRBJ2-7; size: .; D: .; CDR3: CASRYIPGDPYEQYF; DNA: TGTGCCAGCAGATATATACCGGGGGACCCCTACGAGCAGTACTTC
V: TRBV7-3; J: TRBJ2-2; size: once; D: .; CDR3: CASSFQKGESGELFF; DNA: TGTGCCAGCAGCTTTCAGAAGGGGGAGTCCGGGGAGCTGTTTTTT
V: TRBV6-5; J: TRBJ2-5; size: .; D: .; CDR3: CASSPGRIQETQYF; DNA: TGTGCCAGCAGCCCGGGACGGATCCAAGAGACCCAGTACTTC
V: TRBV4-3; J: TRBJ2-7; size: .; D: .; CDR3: CASSQEVAQEQYF; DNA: TGCGCCAGCAGCCAAGAAGTGGCTCAAGAGCAGTACTTC
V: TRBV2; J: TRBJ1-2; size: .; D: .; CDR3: CASSDGQGSPHGYTF; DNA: TGTGCCAGCAGTGACGGGCAGGGCTCTCCCCATGGCTACACCTTC
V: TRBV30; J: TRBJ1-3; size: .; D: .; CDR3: CAWGQSLSGNTIYF; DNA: TGTGCCTGGGGACAGTCACTCTCTGGAAACACCATATATTTT
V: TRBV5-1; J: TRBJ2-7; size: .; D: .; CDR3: CASSSVRGYEQYF; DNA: TGCGCCAGCAGCTCTGTCAGGGGCTACGAGCAGTACTTT
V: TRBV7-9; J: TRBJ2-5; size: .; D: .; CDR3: CASSPPSRETQYF; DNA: TGTGCCAGCAGCCCCCCTTCGCGAGAGACCCAGTACTTC
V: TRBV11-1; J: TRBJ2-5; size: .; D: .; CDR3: CASSLDSKETQYF; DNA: TGTGCCAGCAGCCTGGACAGCAAAGAGACCCAGTACTTC
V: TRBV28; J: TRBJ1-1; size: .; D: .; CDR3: CASSTQDSYELEAFF; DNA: TGTGCCAGCAGTACACAGGACAGCTACGAATTGGAAGCTTTCTTT
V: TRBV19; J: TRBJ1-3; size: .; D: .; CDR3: CASSIRSSSGNTIYF; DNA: TGTGCCAGTAGTATCAGGTCCAGTTCTGGAAACACCATATATTTT
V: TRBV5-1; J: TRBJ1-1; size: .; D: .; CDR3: CASASSTEAFF; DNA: TGCGCCAGCGCCTCTTCCACTGAAGCTTTCTTT
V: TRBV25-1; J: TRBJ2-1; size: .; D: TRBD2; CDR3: CASSKGLAGVIYNEQFF; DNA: TGTGCCAGCAGCAAAGGACTAGCGGGAGTCATCTACAATGAGCAGTTCTTC
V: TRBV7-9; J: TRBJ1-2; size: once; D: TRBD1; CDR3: CASSSGTGGSSPYGYTF; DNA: TGTGCCAGCAGCTCGGGGACAGGGGGCAGTTCTCCCTATGGCTACACCTTC
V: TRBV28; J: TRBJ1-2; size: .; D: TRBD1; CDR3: CASSSPGTGLGYGYTF; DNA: TGTGCCAGCAGTTCCCCCGGGACAGGGTTAGGGTATGGCTACACCTTC
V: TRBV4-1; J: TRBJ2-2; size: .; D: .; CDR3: CASSQEGSPGGELFF; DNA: TGCGCCAGCAGCCAAGAGGGGTCACCAGGCGGGGAGCTGTTTTTT
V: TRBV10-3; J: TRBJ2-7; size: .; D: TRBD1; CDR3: CAIGTRDSPYEQYF; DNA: TGTGCCATCGGGACCCGGGACAGCCCCTACGAGCAGTACTTC
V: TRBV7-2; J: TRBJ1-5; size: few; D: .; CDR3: CASSLGDGQPQHF; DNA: TGTGCCAGCAGCTTAGGGGATGGTCAGCCCCAGCATTTT
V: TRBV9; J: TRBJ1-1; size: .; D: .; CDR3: CASSVVLFPEAFF; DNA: TGTGCCAGCAGCGTAGTTCTTTTCCCCGAAGCTTTCTTT
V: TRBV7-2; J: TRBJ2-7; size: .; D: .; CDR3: CASSLAVALTYEQYF; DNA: TGTGCCAGCAGCTTAGCAGTAGCGCTGACCTACGAGCAGTACTTC
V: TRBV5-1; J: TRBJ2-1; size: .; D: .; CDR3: CASSTASRNEQFF; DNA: TGCGCCAGCAGCACGGCAAGTCGGAATGAGCAGTTCTTC
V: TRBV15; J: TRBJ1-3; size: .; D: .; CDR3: CATSRDQGYGNTIYF; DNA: TGTGCCACCAGCAGAGATCAGGGCTACGGAAACACCATATATTTT
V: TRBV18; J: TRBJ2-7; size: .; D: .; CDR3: CASSALSSMSSEQYF; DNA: TGTGCCAGCTCAGCACTGAGCTCGATGAGTAGCGAGCAGTACTTC
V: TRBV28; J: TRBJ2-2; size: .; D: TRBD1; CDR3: CASSLYRGQSLPGELFF; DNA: TGTGCCAGCAGTTTGTACAGGGGACAATCGCTGCCCGGGGAGCTGTTTTTT
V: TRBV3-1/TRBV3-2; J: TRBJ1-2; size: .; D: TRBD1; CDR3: CASSQDLPGGVDYGYTF; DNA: TGTGCCAGCAGCCAAGACCTTCCAGGGGGGGTAGACTATGGCTACACCTTC
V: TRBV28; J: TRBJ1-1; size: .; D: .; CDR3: CASTPPRGTEAFF; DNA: TGTGCCAGCACCCCCCCACGGGGAACTGAAGCTTTCTTT
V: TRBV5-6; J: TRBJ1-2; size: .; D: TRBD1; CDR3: CASSLVEWGQGRGYTF; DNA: TGTGCCAGCAGCTTGGTAGAGTGGGGACAGGGAAGGGGCTACACCTTC
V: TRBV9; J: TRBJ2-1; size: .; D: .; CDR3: CASSVDQGLYNEQFF; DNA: TGTGCCAGCAGCGTGGATCAAGGGTTATACAATGAGCAGTTCTTC